What follows describes a single T cell receptor (beta chain). Its specificity is not known. Compared with germline, one end of the junction differs, possibly owing to a read error. Patients had received no treatment of any kind before thyroid surgery. TCRdb reanalyzed the PCR reads with MiXCR. The sample yields approximately 50,000 clones, roughly 20% seen once. The data are from a study of metastatic and nonmetastatic thyroid tumors. Study observations and caveats: A significant increase in TCR beta diversity was reportedly seen in malignant thyroid tumors relative to benign nodules, in blood and tumor.

Sequencing was performed on blood. The clonotype comes from a female donor with papillary thyroid cancer or a benign thyroid nodule (not recorded which). Some clones in this sample may be carry-over from other donors' samples.

The CDR3 spells CASSFNRDTESFF. The CDR3 DNA reads TGTGCCAGCTCATTCAACAGGGATACTGAATCTTTCTTT. This chain uses TRBV18 with TRBJ1-1; weak D call: TRBD1 (6 bases). This CDR3 comprises 13 residues. From germline, CDR1 is KGHSH and CDR2 LQKENI. Complete variable domain (other parts from reference TRBV18 and TRBJ1-1): NAGVMQNPRHLVRRRGQEARLRCSPMKGHSHVYWYRQLPEEGLKFMVYLQKENIIDESGMPKERFSAEFPKEGPSILRIQQVVRGDSAAYFCASSFNRDTESFFGQGTRLTVV.